This TCR beta chain was identified in a study of identical twins. Overall study results and limits: Abundant cord blood beta clonotypes carried fewer insertions; memory repertoires showed none.

V gave up 0 bases and J gave up 3 bases, with 14 bases separating them. Germline loops: CDR1 SQVTM, CDR2 ANQGSEA. The CDR3 contains 15 residues. This clonotype was counted ten times or more. The antigen remains undetermined. Template switching (which added a universal primer site) was used, and cDNA carried unique molecular identifiers. Each CDR3 protein gets one entry after TCRdb re-called the 5' RACE reads with MiXCR. This table has under 350,000 distinct CDR3 sequences, 7.5% to 9.5% appearing once. The same sample was also studied in work on yellow fever vaccine responses in identical twins.

Sequenced input: CD8+ T cells sorted from blood. The TCR comes from a woman aged 18-30 years in good health. The rearrangement joins TRBV29-1 to TRBJ1-2; perhaps TRBD1 as D (6 bases). CDR3 loop: CSVEDLGEGDYGYTF. For the CDR3, the DNA is TGCAGCGTTGAAGATTTGGGAGAGGGGGACTATGGCTACACCTTC.